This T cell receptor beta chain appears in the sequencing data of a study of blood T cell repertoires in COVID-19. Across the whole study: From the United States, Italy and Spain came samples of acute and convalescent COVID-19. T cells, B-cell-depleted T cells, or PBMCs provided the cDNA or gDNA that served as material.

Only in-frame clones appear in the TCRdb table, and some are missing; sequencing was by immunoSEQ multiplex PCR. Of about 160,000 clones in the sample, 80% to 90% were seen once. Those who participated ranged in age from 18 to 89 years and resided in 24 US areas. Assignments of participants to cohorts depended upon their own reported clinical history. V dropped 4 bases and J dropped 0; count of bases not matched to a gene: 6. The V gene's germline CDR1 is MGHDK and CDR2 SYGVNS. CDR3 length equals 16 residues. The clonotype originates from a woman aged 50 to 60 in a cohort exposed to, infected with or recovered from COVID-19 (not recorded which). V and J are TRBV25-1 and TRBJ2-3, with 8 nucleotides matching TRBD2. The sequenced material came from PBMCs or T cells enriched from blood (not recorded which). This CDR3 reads CASSGWKRESTDTQYF. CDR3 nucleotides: TGTGCCAGCAGTGGGTGGAAGCGGGAGAGCACAGATACGCAGTATTTT.